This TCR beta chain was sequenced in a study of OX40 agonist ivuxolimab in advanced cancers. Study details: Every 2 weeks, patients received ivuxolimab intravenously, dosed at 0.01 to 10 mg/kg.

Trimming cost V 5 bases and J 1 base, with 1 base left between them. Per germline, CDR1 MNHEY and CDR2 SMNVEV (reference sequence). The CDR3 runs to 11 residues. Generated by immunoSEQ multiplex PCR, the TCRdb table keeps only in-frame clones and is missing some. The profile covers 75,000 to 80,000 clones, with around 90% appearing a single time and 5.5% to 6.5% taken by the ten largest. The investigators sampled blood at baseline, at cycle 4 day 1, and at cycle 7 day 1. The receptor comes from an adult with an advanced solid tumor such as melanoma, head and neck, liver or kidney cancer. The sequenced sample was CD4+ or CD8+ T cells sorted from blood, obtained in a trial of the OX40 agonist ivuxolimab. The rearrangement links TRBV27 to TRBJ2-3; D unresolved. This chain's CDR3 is CASSRTDTQYF. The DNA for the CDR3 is TGTGCCAGCAGTCGCACAGATACGCAGTATTTT.